This T cell receptor beta chain was identified during a study of cytomegalovirus exposure and HLA in healthy donors. Per germline, CDR1 SGHAT and CDR2 FQNNGV. Trimming pared 3 bases from V and 2 bases from J, leaving 8 bases between. The CDR3 has 13 amino acids. General study points: In an earlier analysis, in 620 or so donors, most V segments appeared productive either ~87% or ~30% of the time. It was reported in a later analysis that an Asian-associated ancestry cluster showed fewer N-insertions than the 666-donor mean.

A remark on this clone: Antigen specificity is unknown.

The PCR contained 60 Vbeta and 13 Jbeta primers. Profiled with immunoSEQ multiplex PCR; TCRdb holds only in-frame clones, not every one. The sample holds 56,000 or so clones. Sequenced material: PBMCs. The V and J genes are TRBV11-2 and TRBJ2-7, with TRBD2 as a possible D gene (5 bases). This clonotype was obtained from a man aged 35 to 55 in good health and CMV-seropositive. DNA for the CDR3: TGTGCCAGCAGCTTGACTACCCCCTACGAGCAGTACTTC. Translated, it gives CASSLTTPYEQYF. Full variable domain (rest looked up from reference TRBV11-2 and TRBJ2-7): EAGVAQSPRYKIIEKRQSVAFWCNPISGHATLYWYQQILGQGPKLLIQFQNNGVVDDSQLPKDRFSAERLKGVDSTLKIQPAKLEDSAVYLCASSLTTPYEQYFGPGTRLTVT.